This T cell receptor (beta chain) was sequenced during a study of graft-versus-host responses after intestinal transplantation. Overall study: Recipients got multivisceral, liver-intestinal, or isolated intestinal transplants. Tacrolimus plus steroids were given to all recipients for about three years, preceded by anti-thymocyte globulin induction. Whole-study results and caveats: Allografts from individuals with graft-donor T cell macrochimerism displayed high graft-versus-host to host-versus-graft clonal ratios. The recipient marrow held GvH clones, and some of them showed up first in ileum or blood.

Germline V lookup: CDR1 MGHRA, CDR2 YSYEKL. CDR3 size: 17 residues. J lost 5 bases, V lost 5 bases, and 14 bases had no gene match. Details on this clone: Its antigen is unidentified.

Profiled with immunoSEQ multiplex PCR; TCRdb holds only in-frame clones, not every one. This table holds about 90,000 clones, approximately 92% found once. V usage is TRBV4-1 and J usage is TRBJ2-1; TRBD1 agrees at 8 bases. This receptor was obtained from a human donor who received an intestinal transplant. This sample comprised unstimulated CD8+ T cells sorted from spleen or lymph node cells, obtained before intestinal transplant. This CDR3 is CASSEAEAGGSDNEQFF. The CDR3 DNA sequence: TGCGCCAGCAGCGAGGCAGAAGCAGGGGGCTCGGACAATGAGCAGTTCTTC.